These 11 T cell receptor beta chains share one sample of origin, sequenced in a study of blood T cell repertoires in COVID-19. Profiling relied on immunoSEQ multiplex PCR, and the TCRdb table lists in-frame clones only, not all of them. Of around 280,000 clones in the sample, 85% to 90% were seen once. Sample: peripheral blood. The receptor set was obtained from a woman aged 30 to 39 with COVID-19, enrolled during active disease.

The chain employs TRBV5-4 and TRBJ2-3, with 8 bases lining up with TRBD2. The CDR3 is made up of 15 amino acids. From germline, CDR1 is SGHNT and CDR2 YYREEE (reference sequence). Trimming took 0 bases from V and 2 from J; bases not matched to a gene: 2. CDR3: CASSLVGRDTDTQYF. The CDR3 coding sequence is TGTGCCAGCAGCTTGGTCGGGAGGGACACAGATACGCAGTATTTT.

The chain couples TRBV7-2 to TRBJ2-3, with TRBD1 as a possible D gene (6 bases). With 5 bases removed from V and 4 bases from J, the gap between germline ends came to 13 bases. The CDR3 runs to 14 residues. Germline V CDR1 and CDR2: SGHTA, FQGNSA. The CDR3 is CASSDRQAPDTQYF. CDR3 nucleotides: TGTGCCAGCAGCGATCGACAGGCGCCAGATACGCAGTATTTT.

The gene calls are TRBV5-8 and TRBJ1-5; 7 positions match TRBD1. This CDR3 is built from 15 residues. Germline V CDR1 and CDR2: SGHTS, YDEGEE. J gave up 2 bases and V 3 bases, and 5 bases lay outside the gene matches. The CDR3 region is CASSSQGSGNQPQHF. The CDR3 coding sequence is TGTGCCAGCAGCTCACAGGGGAGCGGCAATCAGCCCCAGCATTTT.

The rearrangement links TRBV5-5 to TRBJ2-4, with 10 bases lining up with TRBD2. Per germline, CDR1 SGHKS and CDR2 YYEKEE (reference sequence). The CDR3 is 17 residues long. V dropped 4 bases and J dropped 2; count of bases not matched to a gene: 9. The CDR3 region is CASSATGTSAPKNIQYF. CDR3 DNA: TGTGCCAGCAGCGCAACCGGGACTAGCGCACCCAAAAACATTCAGTACTTC.

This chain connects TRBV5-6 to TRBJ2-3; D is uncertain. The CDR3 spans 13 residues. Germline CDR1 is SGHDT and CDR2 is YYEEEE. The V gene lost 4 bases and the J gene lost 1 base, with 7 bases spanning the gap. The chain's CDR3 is CASSPFRTDTQYF. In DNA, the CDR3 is TGTGCCAGCAGCCCATTTCGCACAGATACGCAGTATTTT.

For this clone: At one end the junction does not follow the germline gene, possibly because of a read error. The CDR3 here is CSARGSQPQHF. DNA for the CDR3: TGCAGTGCCAGAGGTAGTCAGCCCCAGCATTTT. The J gene is TRBJ1-5, the V gene TRBV20-1; D remains ambiguous. The CDR3 is 11 residues long. In germline, CDR1 is DFQATT, CDR2 SNEGSKA (reference sequence).

The CDR3 sequence is CASSLGRAYEQYF. In DNA, the CDR3 is TGTGCCAGCAGTTTGGGCAGGGCCTACGAGCAGTACTTC. This chain connects TRBV27 to TRBJ2-7; D possibly corresponds to TRBD1 (5 bases). Germline V gene sequence: CDR1 MNHEY, CDR2 SMNVEV (reference sequence). CDR3 size: 13 residues. Trimming pared 3 bases from V and 2 bases from J, leaving 8 bases between.

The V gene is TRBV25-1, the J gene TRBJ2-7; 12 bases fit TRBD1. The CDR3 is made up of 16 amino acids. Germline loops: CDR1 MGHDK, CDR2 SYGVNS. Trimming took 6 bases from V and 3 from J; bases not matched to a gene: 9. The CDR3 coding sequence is TGTGCCAGCAGCCCTGGGGGGACAGGGGGCATCTACGAGCAGTACTTC. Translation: CASSPGGTGGIYEQYF.

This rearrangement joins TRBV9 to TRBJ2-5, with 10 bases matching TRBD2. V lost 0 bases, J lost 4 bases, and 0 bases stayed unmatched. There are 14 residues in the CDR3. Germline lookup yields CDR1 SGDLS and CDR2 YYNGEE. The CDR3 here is CASSVGLAGETQYF. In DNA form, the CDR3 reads TGTGCCAGCAGCGTAGGACTAGCGGGAGAGACCCAGTACTTC.

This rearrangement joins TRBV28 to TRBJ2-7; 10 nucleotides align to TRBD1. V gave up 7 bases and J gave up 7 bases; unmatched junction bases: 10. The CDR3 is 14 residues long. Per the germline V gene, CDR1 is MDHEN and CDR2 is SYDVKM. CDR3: CASTPGQGLIEQYF. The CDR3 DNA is TGTGCCAGCACTCCGGGACAGGGGCTAATAGAGCAGTACTTC.

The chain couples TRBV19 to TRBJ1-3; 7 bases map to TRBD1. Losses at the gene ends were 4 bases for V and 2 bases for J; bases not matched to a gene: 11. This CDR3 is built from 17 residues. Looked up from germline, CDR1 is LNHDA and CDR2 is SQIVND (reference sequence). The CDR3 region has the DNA TGTGCCAGTAGTAAGGTGGCCCACGGGACAGCTGGAAACACCATATATTTT. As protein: CASSKVAHGTAGNTIYF.